A single sample is the source of the 13 T cell receptor beta chains below, sequenced in a study of radiotherapy plus CTLA-4 blockade in lung cancer. Clones were read by immunoSEQ multiplex PCR, and TCRdb kept only the in-frame ones, dropping some. Of about 51,000 clones in the sample, roughly 83% were seen once. The specimen was peripheral blood, collected from a patient treated with radiotherapy plus ipilimumab. These receptors originate from a human donor with non-small cell lung cancer who had a complete response to radiotherapy plus ipilimumab.

The chain employs TRBV9 and TRBJ2-7, with D maybe TRBD1 (5 bases). The germline V gene encodes CDR1 SGDLS and CDR2 YYNGEE. V was pared by 0 bases and J by 4 bases, with 17 bases between. The CDR3 is 16 residues long. CDR3 amino acids: CASSVGEGVTRYEQYF. CDR3 DNA: TGTGCCAGCAGCGTAGGGGAAGGGGTGACTCGTTACGAGCAGTACTTC.

This sequence joins TRBV20-1 and TRBJ1-1; no definite D call. CDR1 is DFQATT, CDR2 SNEGSKA, per germline (reference sequence). This CDR3 contains 10 residues. CDR3 sequence: CSVQVAEAFF. For the CDR3, the DNA is TGCAGCGTCCAGGTCGCTGAAGCTTTCTTT.

This clone was counted once. The rearrangement joins TRBV9 to TRBJ1-1; 7 positions agree with TRBD1. Losses at the gene ends were 0 bases for V and 0 bases for J; bases not matched to a gene: 2. The germline CDR1 and CDR2 sequences are SGDLS and YYNGEE. The CDR3 length is 15 residues. Here the CDR3 DNA reads TGTGCCAGCAGCGTAGGGGACAGATTGAACACTGAAGCTTTCTTT. This encodes CASSVGDRLNTEAFF. The complete variable domain, with remaining parts taken from reference TRBV9 and TRBJ1-1, reads DSGVTQTPKHLITATGQRVTLRCSPRSGDLSVYWYQQSLDQGLQFLIQYYNGEERAKGNILERFSAQQFPDLHSELNLSSLELGDSALYFCASSVGDRLNTEAFFGQGTRLTVV.

The rearrangement joins TRBV27 to TRBJ2-7; D might be TRBD2 (6 bases). The CDR3 has 15 amino acids. Germline lookup yields CDR1 MNHEY and CDR2 SMNVEV (reference sequence). V lost 6 bases to trimming and J lost 2 bases, with 17 bases between them. The CDR3 region has the DNA TGTGCCAGCAGCCAATCCCGGGGGTTTCCCTACGAGCAGTACGTC. Translated: CASSQSRGFPYEQYV.

This chain joins TRBV19 and TRBJ2-3, with TRBD2 matching over 9 bases. Germline assignment: CDR1 LNHDA and CDR2 SQIVND (reference sequence). V lost 7 bases, J lost 5 bases, and 10 bases stayed unmatched. The CDR3 extends over 15 amino acids. In DNA, the CDR3 is TGTGCCAGTACGGTTAGCGGGAGACGCGAAGATACGCAGTATTTT. Encoded protein: CASTVSGRREDTQYF.

This clone showed up just once. The chain joins TRBV6-6 to TRBJ2-2; possibly TRBD1 for D (5 bases). The CDR3 spans 14 residues. Trimming left V 8 bases short and J 0 bases short, with 10 bases between. CDR1 is MNHNY and CDR2 is SVGAGI in the germline V gene (reference sequence). The CDR3 DNA follows: TGTGCCAGCGGCGTGACAGCGAACACCGGGGAGCTGTTTTTT. Protein product: CASGVTANTGELFF.

This clone was seen a handful of times. For the CDR3, the DNA is TGTGCCAGCAGCCCCGGACAGACCAACAATCAGCCCCAGCATTTT. It specifies CASSPGQTNNQPQHF. The chain is built from TRBV9 and TRBJ1-5, with a weak D call TRBD1 (6 bases). The CDR3 has 15 amino acids. With 4 bases removed from V and 3 bases from J, the gap between germline ends came to 14 bases. Looked up from germline, CDR1 is SGDLS and CDR2 is YYNGEE.

This chain joins TRBV5-6 and TRBJ2-5, with 10 positions matching TRBD1. The CDR3 runs 15 residues. Germline-derived CDR1 and CDR2 are SGHDT and YYEEEE. Germline trimming cut 2 bases from V and 4 bases from J; bases unmatched to any gene: 5. CDR3 residues: CASSFWGQGRETQYF. CDR3 in DNA: TGTGCCAGCAGCTTTTGGGGACAGGGGAGAGAGACCCAGTACTTC.

The chain combines TRBV7-9 with TRBJ2-1; D is possibly TRBD2 (6 bases). The CDR3 runs 17 residues. CDR1 and CDR2 from the germline V gene are SEHNR and FQNEAQ (reference sequence). Trimming took 5 bases from V and 0 from J, leaving 17 bases between them. CDR3 loop: CASSRRGTPGSYNEQFF. Written as DNA, the CDR3 is TGTGCCAGCAGCCGCCGCGGGACTCCAGGCTCCTACAATGAGCAGTTCTTC.

The chain is built from TRBV29-1 and TRBJ1-2, with TRBD1 matching over 7 bases. J lost 4 bases, V lost 4 bases, and 15 bases had no gene match. The CDR3 has 16 amino acids. Germline CDR1 reads SQVTM; CDR2 reads ANQGSEA. In nucleotides, the CDR3 is TGCAGCGTTGCGCGACCCCCGGGACAGCTTTTCTATGGCTACACCTTC. Translation gives CSVARPPGQLFYGYTF.

The CDR3 region has the DNA TGTGCCAGCAGCTTTTCGGACTACCGATCTGGGCCCGCCTACGAGCAGTACGTC. This encodes CASSFSDYRSGPAYEQYV. V usage is TRBV7-9 and J usage is TRBJ2-7, with D perhaps matching TRBD2 (6 bases). The V and J ends lost 3 bases and 2 bases respectively, with 23 bases between them. CDR1 is SEHNR and CDR2 is FQNEAQ in the germline V gene (reference sequence). The CDR3 extends over 18 amino acids.

J is TRBJ1-5 and V is TRBV2; 8 bases agree with TRBD1. The CDR3 consists of 16 residues. The J segment lost 8 bases and the V segment lost 0 bases, leaving 9 bases of the junction unmatched. In germline, CDR1 is SNHLY, CDR2 FYNNEI. The CDR3 spells CASSEAQGALDKPQHF. For the CDR3, the DNA is TGTGCCAGCAGTGAAGCGCAGGGGGCCCTGGATAAGCCCCAGCATTTT.

The chain combines TRBV19 with TRBJ2-5, with 8 bases identical to TRBD1. J gave up 5 bases and V 3 bases, and 8 bases lay outside the gene matches. Germline CDR1 is LNHDA and CDR2 is SQIVND (reference sequence). The CDR3 spans 15 residues. The CDR3 coding sequence is TGTGCCAGTAGTATCCCGACAGGGGCGTTGGAGACCCAGTACTTC. Amino acid sequence: CASSIPTGALETQYF.